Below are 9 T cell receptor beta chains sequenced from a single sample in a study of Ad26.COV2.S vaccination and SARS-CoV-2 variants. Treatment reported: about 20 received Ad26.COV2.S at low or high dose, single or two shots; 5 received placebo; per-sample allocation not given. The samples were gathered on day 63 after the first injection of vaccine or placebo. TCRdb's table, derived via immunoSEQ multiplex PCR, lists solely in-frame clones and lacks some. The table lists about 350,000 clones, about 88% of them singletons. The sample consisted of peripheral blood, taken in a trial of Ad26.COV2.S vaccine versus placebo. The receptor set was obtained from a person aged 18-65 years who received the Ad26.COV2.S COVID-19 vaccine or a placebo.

Here the CDR3 reads CASSLGYTGGSIYEQYF. In DNA, the CDR3 is TGTGCCAGCAGCTTAGGATATACTGGCGGGAGCATCTACGAGCAGTACTTC. V usage is TRBV7-8 and J usage is TRBJ2-7; 7 nucleotides align to TRBD2. Per germline, CDR1 SGHVS and CDR2 FQNEAQ. Losses at the gene ends were 1 base for V and 3 bases for J; bases not matched to a gene: 12. This CDR3 spans 17 amino acids.

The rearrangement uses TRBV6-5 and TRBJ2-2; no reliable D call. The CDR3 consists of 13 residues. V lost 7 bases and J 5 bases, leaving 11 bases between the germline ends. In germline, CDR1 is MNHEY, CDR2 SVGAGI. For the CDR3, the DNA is TGTGCCAGCATCCCCACACCGACCGGGGAGCTGTTTTTT. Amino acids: CASIPTPTGELFF.

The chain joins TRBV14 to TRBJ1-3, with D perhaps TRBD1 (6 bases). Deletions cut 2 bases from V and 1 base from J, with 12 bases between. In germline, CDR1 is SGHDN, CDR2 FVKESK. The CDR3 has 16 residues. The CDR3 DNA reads TGTGCCAGCAGCCAAACGATTACAGGGTCTGGAAACACCATATATTTT. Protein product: CASSQTITGSGNTIYF.

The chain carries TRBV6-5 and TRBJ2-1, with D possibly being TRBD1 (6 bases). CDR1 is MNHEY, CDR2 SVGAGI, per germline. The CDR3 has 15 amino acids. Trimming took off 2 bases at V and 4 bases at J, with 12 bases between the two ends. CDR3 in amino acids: CASSYTGMRYNEQFF. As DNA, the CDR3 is TGTGCCAGCAGTTACACAGGGATGCGATACAATGAGCAGTTCTTC.

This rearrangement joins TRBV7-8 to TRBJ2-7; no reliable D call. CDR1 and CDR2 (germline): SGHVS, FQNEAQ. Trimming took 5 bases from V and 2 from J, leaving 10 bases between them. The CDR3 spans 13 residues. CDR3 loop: CASSHNGAYEQYF. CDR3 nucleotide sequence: TGTGCCAGCAGCCACAATGGGGCCTACGAGCAGTACTTC. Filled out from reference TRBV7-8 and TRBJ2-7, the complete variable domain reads GAGVSQSPRYKVAKRGQDVALRCDPISGHVSLFWYQQALGQGPEFLTYFQNEAQLDKSGLPSDRFFAERPEGSVSTLKIQRTQQEDSAVYLCASSHNGAYEQYFGPGTRLTVT.

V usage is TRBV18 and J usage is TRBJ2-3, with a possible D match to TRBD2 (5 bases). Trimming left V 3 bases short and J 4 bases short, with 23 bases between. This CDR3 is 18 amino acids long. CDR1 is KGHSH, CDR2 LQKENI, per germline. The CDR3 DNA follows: TGTGCCAGCTCACCTCAGTTATCGTCCATTGCGGGCTCAGATACGCAGTATTTT. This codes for CASSPQLSSIAGSDTQYF.

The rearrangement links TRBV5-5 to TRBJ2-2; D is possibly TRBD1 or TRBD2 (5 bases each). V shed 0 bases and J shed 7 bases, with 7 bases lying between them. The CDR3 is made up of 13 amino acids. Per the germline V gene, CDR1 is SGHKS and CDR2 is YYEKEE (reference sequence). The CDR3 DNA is TGTGCCAGCAGCTTGGGGGACGGCGGGGAGCTGTTTTTT. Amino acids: CASSLGDGGELFF.

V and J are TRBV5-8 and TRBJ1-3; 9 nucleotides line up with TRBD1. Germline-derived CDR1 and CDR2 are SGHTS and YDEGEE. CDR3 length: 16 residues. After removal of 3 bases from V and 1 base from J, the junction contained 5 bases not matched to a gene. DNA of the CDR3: TGTGCCAGCAGCTACCGGGACAGGGCGTCTGGAAACACCATATATTTT. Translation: CASSYRDRASGNTIYF.

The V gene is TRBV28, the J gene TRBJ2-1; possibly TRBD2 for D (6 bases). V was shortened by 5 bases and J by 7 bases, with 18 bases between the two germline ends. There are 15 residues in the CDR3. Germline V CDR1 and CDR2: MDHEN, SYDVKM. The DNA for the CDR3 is TGTGCCAGCAGTCCTCCGGGGGTGACAGCTAATGAGCAGTTCTTC. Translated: CASSPPGVTANEQFF. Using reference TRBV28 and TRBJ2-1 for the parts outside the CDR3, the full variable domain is DVKVTQSSRYLVKRTGEKVFLECVQDMDHENMFWYRQDPGLGLRLIYFSYDVKMKEKGDIPEGYSVSREKKERFSLILESASTNQTSMYLCASSPPGVTANEQFFGPGTRLTVL.